What follows are 14 T cell receptor beta chains derived from one specimen sequenced in a study of T cell repertoires in cytomegalovirus infection. These receptors' targets are unknown. TCRdb processed the reads anew with MiXCR; each CDR3 protein has one entry. This table has approximately 43,000 distinct CDR3 sequences, 20% appearing once. The sample consisted of PBMCs, sequenced either directly or after in vitro stimulation (not recorded which). The receptors here all came from a human donor in good health (CMV status not recorded). Some clones in this sample may be carry-over from other donors' samples.

This clonotype showed up many times. The chain joins TRBV7-2 to TRBJ2-7; maybe TRBD1 (6 bases). CDR1 is SGHTA, CDR2 FQGNSA, per germline. Trimming removed 5 bases from V and 7 bases from J, with 18 bases in between. The CDR3 has 14 residues. CDR3 protein: CASSLRVGAREQYF. The CDR3 DNA sequence: TGTGCCAGCAGCCTCAGGGTGGGGGCGCGGGAGCAGTACTTC.

The chain is built from TRBV23-1 and TRBJ1-4, with 7 bases fitting TRBD1. TRBV23-1 is designated an ORF whose function remains uncertain. This CDR3 region has 16 residues. With V trimmed by 4 bases and J by 6 bases, 11 bases remained unmatched. The CDR3 region is CASSPSRGGGHEKLFF. CDR3 DNA sequence: TGCGCCAGCAGTCCCTCCAGGGGGGGCGGTCATGAAAAACTGTTTTTT.

The CDR3 reads CASSRAGTGGYGYTF. The CDR3, as DNA: TGTGCCAGCAGCCGGGCCGGGACAGGGGGCTATGGCTACACCTTC. The chain couples TRBV5-4 to TRBJ1-2; the match to TRBD1 covers 11 bases. Per germline, CDR1 SGHNT and CDR2 YYREEE (reference sequence). The V segment lost 4 bases and the J segment 4 bases; nucleotides outside the gene matches: 6. This CDR3 spans 15 amino acids.

This clonotype appeared many times. The chain couples TRBV6-6 to TRBJ2-7; D unclear. Trimming cost V 2 bases and J 4 bases, with 9 bases left between them. CDR3 length: 13 residues. Germline-derived CDR1 and CDR2 are MNHNY and SVGAGI (reference sequence). This chain's CDR3 is CASSYAGGYEQYF. The CDR3, as DNA: TGTGCCAGCAGTTACGCAGGCGGATACGAGCAGTACTTC.

Many counts were recorded for this clonotype. This chain links TRBV7-6 with TRBJ1-5, with 8 bases that match TRBD1. Germline loops: CDR1 SGHVS, CDR2 FNYEAQ. CDR3 length equals 17 residues. J lost 2 bases, V lost 1 base, and 7 bases had no gene match. CDR3 in amino acids: CASSLGVRGPRNQPQHF. CDR3 DNA sequence: TGTGCCAGCAGCTTAGGGGTCAGGGGGCCTCGCAATCAGCCCCAGCATTTT.

This clonotype appeared many times. This sequence joins TRBV28 and TRBJ2-4; D gene unclear. The germline CDR1 and CDR2 sequences are MDHEN and SYDVKM. There are 16 residues in the CDR3. V gave up 6 bases and J gave up 0 bases, with 15 bases separating them. The CDR3 loop is CASRPFRDLAKNIQYF. In DNA form, the CDR3 reads TGTGCCAGCAGGCCCTTTAGGGATCTAGCCAAAAACATTCAGTACTTC.

This clonotype was seen at least ten times. The chain's CDR3 is CASSHLNEQFF. Here the CDR3 DNA reads TGCGCCAGCAGCCACCTCAATGAGCAGTTCTTC. The chain joins TRBV4-1 to TRBJ2-1, with D unresolved. Trimming removed 3 bases at V and 6 bases at J, with 3 bases between. The germline gives CDR1 MGHRA, CDR2 YSYEKL. The CDR3 is 11 residues long.

The CDR3: CSAPLQGSPNYGYTF. The CDR3 DNA reads TGCAGTGCTCCACTCCAGGGCTCTCCTAACTATGGCTACACCTTC. The chain recombines TRBV20-1 with TRBJ1-2, with a tentative D call TRBD1 (5 bases). The germline V gene has CDR1 DFQATT and CDR2 SNEGSKA (reference sequence). Between the trimmed V and J ends, which lost 5 bases and 0 bases, there was a span of 16 bases. The CDR3 runs 15 residues.

Ten or more counts support this clonotype. V and J are TRBV7-9 and TRBJ1-2; D may be TRBD1 (5 bases). Per the germline V gene, CDR1 is SEHNR and CDR2 is FQNEAQ (reference sequence). The CDR3 runs to 12 residues. V was shortened by 7 bases and J by 5 bases, with 11 bases between the two germline ends. CDR3: CASTQGNYGYTF. CDR3 nucleotide sequence: TGTGCCAGCACCCAGGGAAATTATGGCTACACCTTC. The full variable domain, rest sourced from reference TRBV7-9 and TRBJ1-2, is DTGVSQNPRHKITKRGQNVTFRCDPISEHNRLYWYRQTLGQGPEFLTYFQNEAQLEKSRLLSDRFSAERPKGSFSTLEIQRTEQGDSAMYLCASTQGNYGYTFGSGTRLTVV.

The chain employs TRBV18 and TRBJ2-3; 7 bases align to TRBD2. The junction had 4 bases not matched to a gene; V was cut back by 3 bases and J by 4 bases. This CDR3 is 14 amino acids long. Germline V CDR1 and CDR2: KGHSH, LQKENI. The CDR3 nucleotides read TGTGCCAGCTCACCTGGACTAGACGCAGATACGCAGTATTTT. It encodes CASSPGLDADTQYF. Variable domain in full (rest from reference TRBV18 and TRBJ2-3): NAGVMQNPRHLVRRRGQEARLRCSPMKGHSHVYWYRQLPEEGLKFMVYLQKENIIDESGMPKERFSAEFPKEGPSILRIQQVVRGDSAAYFCASSPGLDADTQYFGPGTRLTVL.

This clonotype was seen ten or more times. The chain carries TRBV7-2 and TRBJ2-3; D is unclear. V was pared by 7 bases and J by 0 bases, with 8 bases between. CDR1 is SGHTA, CDR2 FQGNSA, per germline. This CDR3 has 13 amino acids. CDR3 in amino acids: CASIKTSTDTQYF. CDR3 sequence (DNA): TGTGCCAGCATTAAAACTAGCACAGATACGCAGTATTTT.

This sequence joins TRBV2 and TRBJ1-2; D is perhaps TRBD1 (6 bases). Germline CDR1 reads SNHLY; CDR2 reads FYNNEI. The V end lost 5 bases, the J end lost 2 bases, and 9 bases lay between the germline ends. The CDR3 is 13 residues long. CDR3 loop: CASSTDRNYGYTF. CDR3 nucleotides: TGTGCCAGCAGTACGGACAGAAACTATGGCTACACCTTC.

In this sample, this clonotype turned up many times. CDR3 nucleotides: TGTGCCAGCCGAAGACAGGGTCCCTACAATGAGCAGTTCTTC. Translation: CASRRQGPYNEQFF. The chain uses TRBV28 and TRBJ2-1, with 7 bases identical to TRBD1. Trimming took 8 bases from V and 2 from J; bases not matched to a gene: 6. The CDR3 is made up of 14 amino acids. Germline V CDR1 and CDR2: MDHEN, SYDVKM.

There are many counts of this clonotype. This sequence joins TRBV7-2 and TRBJ2-1; TRBD2 matches at 13 bases. V shed 4 bases, J shed 5 bases, and the junction held 5 bases outside the gene matches. CDR3 length: 16 amino acids. The germline V gene encodes CDR1 SGHTA and CDR2 FQGNSA. CDR3 bases: TGTGCCAGCAGCTCGACTAGCGGGGGGAGGGACAATGAGCAGTTCTTC. It translates to CASSSTSGGRDNEQFF.